This is a list of T cell receptor beta chains from one sample in a study of blood T cell repertoires in COVID-19. Method: immunoSEQ multiplex PCR; TCRdb's copy keeps in-frame clones and lacks some. The table includes 35,000 to 45,000 clones, roughly three quarters detected once. The sequenced sample consisted of peripheral blood. Receptor source: a woman aged 80 or older with acute or convalescent COVID-19. Each CDR3 is given with its conserved first and last residue. D genes are given only for firm matches. Some rows mark clone size as missing; the rest say once, few, many or name a class of expanded clone.

TGCGCCAGCAACCGAGACCTAGCGGCACAAGAGACCCAGTACTTC,CASNRDLAAQETQYF,TRBV5-1,TRBJ2-5,TRBD2,.
TGTGCCAGCAGCTTTGGACAGGGGGAGCTGAACACTGAAGCTTTCTTT,CASSFGQGELNTEAFF,TRBV7-9,TRBJ1-1,TRBD1,.
TGTGCCAGCATCACACGGGCTGGAAACACCATATATTTT,CASITRAGNTIYF,TRBV7-9,TRBJ1-3,.,.
TGTGCCAGCAGTTTAAGGGGTTCCACTGAAGCTTTCTTT,CASSLRGSTEAFF,TRBV27,TRBJ1-1,.,.
TGCGCCAGCAGTACTACAACGAGCTCCTACGAGCAGTACTTC,CASSTTTSSYEQYF,TRBV10-1,TRBJ2-7,.,few
TGTGCCAGCAGCCAAGCTGGCAGGGTCTCTGGAAACACCATATATTTT,CASSQAGRVSGNTIYF,TRBV3-1/TRBV3-2,TRBJ1-3,.,.
TGTGCCACCCTACAGGGGGACACTGAAGCTTTCTTT,CATLQGDTEAFF,TRBV19,TRBJ1-1,TRBD1,.
TGTGCCAGCAGCTTCGGACTAGCGGACGCCAATGAGCAGTTCTTC,CASSFGLADANEQFF,TRBV7-9,TRBJ2-1,TRBD2,.
TGTGCCAGCAGCGTAGGAGTGGACACTGAAGCTTTCTTT,CASSVGVDTEAFF,TRBV9,TRBJ1-1,.,.
TGCAGCGTTGAAGGCAGGTTGAATGAGCAGTTCTTC,CSVEGRLNEQFF,TRBV29-1,TRBJ2-1,.,.
TGTGCCAGCAGCGAGAGTCGGGGGAGCTCCTACGAGCAGTACTTC,CASSESRGSSYEQYF,TRBV4-2,TRBJ2-7,.,.
TGTGCCAGCAGCCGCGGGGAAGGGAGAGGTGAAGCTTTCTTT,CASSRGEGRGEAFF,TRBV3-1/TRBV3-2,TRBJ1-1,.,.
TGTGCCAGCAGCTTTGACAGAAGCTCCTACAATGAGCAGTTCTTC,CASSFDRSSYNEQFF,TRBV7-6,TRBJ2-1,.,.
TGTGCCAGCAGCCTAAGTGGAGCGGGAAATGAGCAGTTCTTC,CASSLSGAGNEQFF,TRBV14,TRBJ2-1,TRBD2,.
TGTGCCTGGAGTGTTTTGCGGGAGGTCATTCTCACTTCCTCCGGGGAGCTGTTTTTT,CAWSVLREVILTSSGELFF,TRBV30,TRBJ2-2,TRBD2,few